The T cell receptor beta chain under discussion was sequenced for a study of Ad26.COV2.S vaccination and SARS-CoV-2 variants. Findings of the study overall: Analyses of TCR breadth and depth may have underestimated total T cell responses.

Generated by immunoSEQ multiplex PCR, the TCRdb table keeps only in-frame clones and is missing some. Among around 350,000 clones listed, 92% were seen once. The germline V gene has CDR1 SGHRS and CDR2 YFSETQ. This CDR3 has 14 amino acids. J gave up 4 bases and V 2 bases, and 3 bases lay outside the gene matches. This clone has at least ten counts. Antigen unknown. The receptor was derived from a human donor who had recovered from COVID-19. This chain links TRBV5-1 with TRBJ1-3; 7 nucleotides line up with TRBD1. The sequenced sample was peripheral blood, obtained after recovery from COVID-19. CDR3 residues: CASSLHRGGNTIYF. CDR3 DNA sequence: TGCGCCAGCAGCTTACACAGGGGAGGAAACACCATATATTTT.